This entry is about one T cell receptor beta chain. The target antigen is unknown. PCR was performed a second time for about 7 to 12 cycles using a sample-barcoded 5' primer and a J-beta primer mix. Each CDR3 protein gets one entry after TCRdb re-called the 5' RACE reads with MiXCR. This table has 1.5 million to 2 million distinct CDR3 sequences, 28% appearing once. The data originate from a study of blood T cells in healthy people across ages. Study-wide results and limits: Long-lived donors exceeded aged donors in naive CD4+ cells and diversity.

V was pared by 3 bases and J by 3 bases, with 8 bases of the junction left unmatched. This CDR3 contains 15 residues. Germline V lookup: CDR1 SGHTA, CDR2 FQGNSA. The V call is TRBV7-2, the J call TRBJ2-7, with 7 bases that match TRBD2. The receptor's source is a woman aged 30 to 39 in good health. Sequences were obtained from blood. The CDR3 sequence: CASSFPAGEGYEQYF. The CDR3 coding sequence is TGTGCCAGCAGCTTTCCGGCGGGGGAGGGCTACGAGCAGTACTTC.